These 10 T cell receptor beta chains were all obtained from the same sample, sequenced in a study of T cells in Graves' hyperthyroidism and ophthalmopathy. TCR beta CDR3 sequences were amplified from RNA transcripts. The HTBI set primed first-round TCR CDR3 RT-PCR. TCRdb re-derived calls from the multiplex PCR reads in MiXCR, one entry per CDR3 protein. The repertoire has roughly 700,000 distinct CDR3 sequences, 15% to 20% of them found once; the top ten carry roughly 16%. Sequenced: blood. These receptors were collected from a man aged 50 to 60 with Graves' hyperthyroidism.

Many counts were recorded for this clonotype. The chain employs TRBV5-1 and TRBJ2-3; 7 bases are a match to TRBD1. V lost 4 bases to trimming and J lost 3 bases; unmatched junction nucleotides: 5. Germline V gene data show CDR1 as SGHRS and CDR2 as YFSETQ. The CDR3 loop spans 14 amino acids. CDR3 protein: CASSADRLTDTQYF. Here the CDR3 DNA reads TGCGCCAGCAGCGCGGACAGGCTGACAGATACGCAGTATTTT.

This clonotype was counted ten times or more. The chain is built from TRBV20-1 and TRBJ2-3; 11 bases agree with TRBD2. Germline CDR1 reads DFQATT; CDR2 reads SNEGSKA (reference sequence). V trimming: 3 bases; J trimming: 1 base; junction bases outside the gene matches: 3. There are 15 residues in the CDR3. In DNA form, the CDR3 reads TGCAGTGCTAGGTCACTAGCGGGAGGCACAGATACGCAGTATTTT. It encodes CSARSLAGGTDTQYF.

This chain links TRBV28 with TRBJ1-1; perhaps TRBD1 as D (5 bases). Germline V CDR1 and CDR2: MDHEN, SYDVKM. V lost 6 bases to trimming and J lost 12 bases, with 11 bases between them. The CDR3 has 10 residues. The CDR3 region has the DNA TGTGCCAGCAGCCTGGGACTTCCTTTCTTT. Protein sequence: CASSLGLPFF.

CDR3 sequence: CASKRATVYNEQFF. The CDR3 DNA reads TGCGCCAGCAAACGGGCAACCGTTTACAATGAGCAGTTCTTC. The chain has TRBV4-3 and TRBJ2-1; D gene ambiguous. Trimming stripped 7 bases from V and 4 bases from J, with 14 bases between. Per germline, CDR1 LGHNA and CDR2 YSLEER. The CDR3 is 14 residues long.

This clonotype was seen many times. This chain links TRBV7-2 with TRBJ2-3; 10 bases match TRBD2. This CDR3 contains 14 residues. The ends lost 1 base at V and 9 bases at J; junction bases unmatched: 4. CDR1 is SGHTA, CDR2 FQGNSA, per germline. The CDR3 nucleotides are TGTGCCAGCAGCTTAGACGCTAGCGGGGGAACGCAGTATTTT. Amino acids: CASSLDASGGTQYF.

In DNA, the CDR3 is TGCGCCAGCAGCCCCGGAATGGCTACGACGAGGTATGAGCAGTTCTTC. Residues: CASSPGMATTRYEQFF. This chain connects TRBV4-1 to TRBJ2-1; no clear D. V was pared by 4 bases and J by 8 bases, with 21 bases between. CDR3 length equals 16 residues. Germline-derived CDR1 and CDR2 are MGHRA and YSYEKL.

This clonotype has ten or more counts. The rearrangement joins TRBV11-2 to TRBJ2-2; 8 bases align to TRBD2. CDR1 and CDR2 from the germline V gene are SGHAT and FQNNGV. The CDR3 is 15 residues long. V lost 4 bases, J lost 5 bases, and 6 bases stayed unmatched. Here the CDR3 DNA reads TGTGCCAGCAGCTCGGGACTAGTCGAAACCGGGGAGCTGTTTTTT. This gives the protein CASSSGLVETGELFF.

This clonotype was seen a handful of times. V gene TRBV20-1 combines with J gene TRBJ2-4, with 9 bases lining up with TRBD1. This CDR3 is built from 16 residues. CDR1 is DFQATT, CDR2 SNEGSKA, per germline (reference sequence). V shed 5 bases and J 0 bases; nucleotides not matched to a gene: 8. The CDR3: CSARDRVWGAKNIQYF. The CDR3 nucleotides read TGCAGTGCTCGGGACAGGGTGTGGGGAGCCAAAAACATTCAGTACTTC.

There are many counts of this clonotype. The chain's CDR3 is CASPEEGLEQYF. The CDR3 nucleotides read TGTGCCAGCCCGGAAGAGGGGCTCGAGCAGTACTTC. The chain links TRBV27 to TRBJ2-7, with D possibly being TRBD1 or TRBD2 (5 bases each). The CDR3 is made up of 12 amino acids. From germline, CDR1 is MNHEY and CDR2 SMNVEV (reference sequence). The V and J ends lost 8 bases and 6 bases respectively, with 14 bases between them.

The chain is built from TRBV10-1 and TRBJ1-6; 9 bases align to TRBD1. Germline CDR1 is WNHNN and CDR2 is SYGVQD (reference sequence). V shed 5 bases and J 10 bases; nucleotides not matched to a gene: 12. The CDR3 is 16 residues long. CDR3 in DNA: TGCGCCAGCAGTCCCAACTACAGGGGGCGAGAATCACCCCTCCACTTT. It specifies CASSPNYRGRESPLHF.